Listed below are T cell receptor beta chains from one sample, sequenced in a study of T cells in Graves' hyperthyroidism and ophthalmopathy. MiXCR was run by TCRdb on the multiplex PCR reads, yielding one entry per CDR3 protein. The data contain fewer than 400,000 distinct CDR3 sequences, around 15% of them singletons. The sample taken for sequencing was blood. The receptors were gathered from a man aged 45-65 years with Graves' ophthalmopathy. CDR3s include the opening cysteine and the closing phenylalanine or tryptophan. D genes are given only for firm matches. The size field is filled for only some rows; it gives once, few, many or a size class.

j_gene,abundance,d_gene,v_gene,CDR3nt,CDR3aa
TRBJ2-2,-,TRBD2,TRBV5-5,TGTGCCAGCAGCTTCATAGCGGGAGGGCTGTTAGGCGGGGAGCTGTTTTTT,CASSFIAGGLLGGELFF
TRBJ2-1,-,-,TRBV19,TGTGCCAGTAGTAAGGGGGGCTATGGTGGCAATGAGCAGTTCTTC,CASSKGGYGGNEQFF
TRBJ2-3,many,-,TRBV30,TGTGCCTGGAGGTGGGTGGGCCTAACAGATACGCAGTATTTT,CAWRWVGLTDTQYF
TRBJ1-5,many,TRBD1,TRBV2,TGTGCCAGCAGTGAGACGGGACAGCTCTATAGCAATCAGCCCCAGCATTTT,CASSETGQLYSNQPQHF
TRBJ1-6,few,-,TRBV5-1,TGCGCCAGCAGCCGAGAACAGGTGTCTCCCCTCCACTTT,CASSREQVSPLHF
TRBJ1-1,many,TRBD1,TRBV12-3/TRBV12-4,TGTGCCAGCAGATCCACAGGGGGGGATGAAGCTTTCTTT,CASRSTGGDEAFF
TRBJ2-6,-,TRBD2,TRBV15,TGTGCCACCAGCGGCGGGGGGTCAGGATCTGGGGCCAACGTCCTGACTTTC,CATSGGGSGSGANVLTF
TRBJ2-1,many,-,TRBV11-2,TGTGCCAGCAGCTTAGCTATTTTGGGGCTTTACAATGAGCAGTTCTTC,CASSLAILGLYNEQFF
TRBJ2-3,many,-,TRBV5-1,TGCGCCAGCAGCTTGGACAGGGCTCCCACAGATACGCAGTATTTT,CASSLDRAPTDTQYF
TRBJ2-1,few,TRBD2,TRBV19,TGTGCCAGTAGCCGGGGACTAGCGGGAGGGGATGAGCAGTTCTTC,CASSRGLAGGDEQFF
TRBJ1-1,many,-,TRBV10-1,TGCGCCAGCAGTGATACAGGGTTGGACACTGAAGCTTTCTTT,CASSDTGLDTEAFF
TRBJ1-3,-,-,TRBV5-4,TGTGCCAGCACCTCCGCCCCGAGCTCTGGAAACACCATATATTTT,CASTSAPSSGNTIYF
TRBJ1-5,many,TRBD1,TRBV6-1,TGTGCCAGCACCATGGACAGGGGGATGGGGCAGCCCCAGCATTTT,CASTMDRGMGQPQHF
TRBJ1-2,-,-,TRBV6-1,TGTGCCAGCAGCCCAGAAGGCCCCCTAAACTATGGCTACACCTTC,CASSPEGPLNYGYTF
TRBJ2-7,many,-,TRBV3-1,TGTGCCAGCAGCCAAGACCCCGGGGCAGCTTACGAGCAGTACTTC,CASSQDPGAAYEQYF
TRBJ1-2,many,-,TRBV30,TGTGCTTGGAGGAGGCCTACGGCTGGCTACACCTTC,CAWRRPTAGYTF
TRBJ2-7,many,-,TRBV3-1,TGTGCCAGCAGCCAAGATAACTGGCAGTACTTC,CASSQDNWQYF
TRBJ2-4,many,TRBD2,TRBV20-1,TGCAGTGCTAGCGGGGTAGCGGGAGACTTGGACATTCAGTACTTC,CSASGVAGDLDIQYF
TRBJ2-1,many,-,TRBV5-8,TGTGCCAGCAGCCAGTCCAACCCCCGCTCCTACAATGAGCAGTTCTTC,CASSQSNPRSYNEQFF
TRBJ2-7,many,TRBD1,TRBV29-1,TGCAGCGCTATATTACAGGGGCGTCACTACGAGCAGTACTTC,CSAILQGRHYEQYF
TRBJ2-7,many,-,TRBV11-2,TGTGCCAGCAGCCCCTCGACAGCACGCTCTGATTACGAGCAGTACTTC,CASSPSTARSDYEQYF
TRBJ2-5,many,-,TRBV15,TGTGCCACCAGCAGAGCTCCTCGGAGCCAGGAGACCCAGTACTTC,CATSRAPRSQETQYF
TRBJ2-2,-,TRBD2,TRBV5-4,TGTGCCAGCAGCTTGGCCATTCCGGGACTAGCGGGAGGACGAAACACCGGGGAGCTGTTTTTT,CASSLAIPGLAGGRNTGELFF
TRBJ2-4,many,-,TRBV5-5,TGTGCCAGCAGCTTGTCGGTTCGAGGGCAAAACATTCAGTACTTC,CASSLSVRGQNIQYF
TRBJ1-2,-,TRBD1,TRBV6-4,TGTGCCAGCAGTCGAATACAGGGGAGTTATGGCTACACCTTC,CASSRIQGSYGYTF
TRBJ2-2,few,-,TRBV7-7,TGTGCTAGCAGCTCAGACATTTTCACCGGGGAGCTGTTTTTT,CASSSDIFTGELFF
TRBJ1-2,few,TRBD1,TRBV10-3,TGTGCCATCAGATCGGGACAGGGGACATTGGATGGCTACACCTTC,CAIRSGQGTLDGYTF
TRBJ2-3,many,TRBD2,TRBV6-1,TGTGCCAGCAGTCAGCGGGAGGGAGATACGCAGTATTTT,CASSQREGDTQYF
TRBJ2-3,few,TRBD2,TRBV6-5,TGTGCCAGCAGTTACTTTGCGGGAGGCACAGATACGCAGTATTTT,CASSYFAGGTDTQYF